The clone carrying this T cell receptor beta chain appeared a few times. This sample stems from a study of breast tumors, draining lymph nodes, adjacent tissues. MiXCR, run by TCRdb on the multiplex PCR reads, gives a single entry per CDR3 protein. Among approximately 180,000 distinct CDR3 sequences listed, 33% were seen once. V lost 4 bases, J lost 4 bases, and 8 bases lay in between. The CDR3 length is 12 residues. CDR1 is MDHEN and CDR2 is SYDVKM in the germline V gene. Axillary draining lymph nodes of breast cancer patients supplied the node samples. The sample was axillary lymph node tissue. The receptor was derived from a female donor with breast cancer. Some clones in this sample may be carry-over from other donors' samples. The V call is TRBV28, the J call TRBJ2-7, with D unclear. CDR3 region: CASSSGWYEQYF. As DNA, the CDR3 is TGTGCCAGCAGTTCCGGGTGGTACGAGCAGTACTTC.